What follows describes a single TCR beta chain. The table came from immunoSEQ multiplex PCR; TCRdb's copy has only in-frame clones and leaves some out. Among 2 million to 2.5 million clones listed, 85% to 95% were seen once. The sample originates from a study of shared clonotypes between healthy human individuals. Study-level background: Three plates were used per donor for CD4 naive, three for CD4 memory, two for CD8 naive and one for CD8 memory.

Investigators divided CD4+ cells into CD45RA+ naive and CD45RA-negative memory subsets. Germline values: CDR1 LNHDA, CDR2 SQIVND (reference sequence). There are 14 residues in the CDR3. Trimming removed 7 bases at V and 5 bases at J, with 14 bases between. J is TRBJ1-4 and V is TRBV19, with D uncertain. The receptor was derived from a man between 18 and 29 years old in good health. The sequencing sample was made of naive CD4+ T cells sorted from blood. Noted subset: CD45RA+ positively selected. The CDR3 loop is CASKVLGPNEKLFF. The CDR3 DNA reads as TGTGCCAGTAAGGTTCTCGGCCCGAATGAAAAACTGTTTTTT.